These 6 T cell receptor beta chains were sequenced from one sample in a study of technical replicates of blood from a handful of donors. This table comes from immunoSEQ multiplex PCR, and its TCRdb copy is limited to in-frame clones, with some not included. The repertoire holds around 76,000 clones, with over 80% as singletons. Sequences were obtained from T cells isolated from PBMCs. The origin of the receptors is a human donor in good health.

The rearrangement uses TRBV30 and TRBJ2-7, with TRBD2 matching 7 bases. The junction had 12 bases not matched to a gene; V was cut back by 6 bases and J by 4 bases. Germline CDR1 and CDR2: GTSNPN and SVGIG (reference sequence). The CDR3 covers 14 residues. This CDR3 reads CACEMTSFSYEQYF. The DNA of the CDR3 is TGTGCCTGCGAAATGACTAGCTTTTCGTACGAGCAGTACTTC.

The V call is TRBV6-5, the J call TRBJ2-5; D perhaps matches TRBD2 (5 bases). CDR1 is MNHEY and CDR2 is SVGAGI in the germline V gene. V gave up 7 bases and J gave up 2 bases, with 8 bases separating them. The CDR3 extends over 12 amino acids. CDR3 DNA: TGTGCCAGCAAGAGGGATCAAGAGACCCAGTACTTC. This encodes CASKRDQETQYF.

The chain has TRBV12-5 and TRBJ2-1; 8 nucleotides align to TRBD2. Trimming took 0 bases from V and 4 from J; bases not matched to a gene: 14. The CDR3 loop spans 19 amino acids. Germline V lookup: CDR1 LGHNT, CDR2 FRNRAP. In nucleotides, the CDR3 is TGTGCTAGTGGTTTGGTACTTCGGGCGGGGGGCCATAGTTACAATGAGCAGTTCTTC. This translates into CASGLVLRAGGHSYNEQFF.

The chain has TRBV5-4 and TRBJ2-3; 13 nucleotides align to TRBD2. The CDR3 sequence is 16 residues long. With 3 bases clipped from V and 4 bases from J, the junction kept 5 bases outside the gene matches. Germline assignment: CDR1 SGHNT and CDR2 YYREEE (reference sequence). CDR3 loop: CASSSRLAGGPDTQYF. In nucleotides, the CDR3 is TGTGCCAGCAGCTCTAGACTAGCGGGAGGCCCAGATACGCAGTATTTT.

The chain's CDR3 is CASSLGQTNQETQYF. CDR3 in DNA: TGCGCCAGCAGCTTGGGACAGACCAACCAAGAGACCCAGTACTTC. V usage is TRBV5-1 and J usage is TRBJ2-5, with D maybe TRBD1 (5 bases). CDR3 length equals 15 residues. CDR1 and CDR2 (germline): SGHRS, YFSETQ. Trimming stripped 0 bases from V and 0 bases from J, with 9 bases between.

The CDR3: CASSDQLAGGKTQYF. CDR3 DNA: TGTGCCAGCAGCGACCAACTAGCGGGAGGGAAGACGCAGTATTTT. The gene calls are TRBV5-4 and TRBJ2-3; 13 bases map to TRBD2. CDR1 is SGHNT and CDR2 is YYREEE in the germline V gene (reference sequence). The V and J ends lost 4 bases and 9 bases, in that order; junction bases with no gene match: 8. This CDR3 spans 15 amino acids. The entire variable domain, with the rest obtained from reference TRBV5-4 and TRBJ2-3, is as follows: ETGVTQSPTHLIKTRGQQVTLRCSSQSGHNTVSWYQQALGQGPQFIFQYYREEENGRGNFPPRFSGLQFPNYSSELNVNALELDDSALYLCASSDQLAGGKTQYFGPGTRLTVL.